One and the same sample provided the 18 T cell receptor beta chains below, sequenced in a study of OX40 agonist ivuxolimab in advanced cancers. The method was immunoSEQ multiplex PCR; TCRdb's version includes in-frame clones alone and lacks a portion of them. In the table there are around 23,000 clones, about 79% of which are singletons. Sample: CD4+ or CD8+ T cells sorted from blood, taken in a trial of the OX40 agonist ivuxolimab. The source is an adult with an advanced solid tumor such as melanoma, head and neck, liver or kidney cancer.

The chain uses TRBV15 and TRBJ1-1, with D unclear. CDR3 size: 11 residues. V was pared by 5 bases and J by 5 bases, with 6 bases between. The V gene's germline CDR1 is LNHNV and CDR2 YYDKDF (reference sequence). The CDR3 spells CATSQRTEAFF. The DNA for the CDR3 is TGTGCCACCAGCCAGAGGACTGAAGCTTTCTTT.

V gene TRBV6-6 combines with J gene TRBJ1-1, with D tentatively TRBD1 (6 bases). Germline-derived CDR1 and CDR2 are MNHNY and SVGAGI (reference sequence). This CDR3 has 15 amino acids. Between the trimmed V and J ends, which lost 6 bases and 4 bases, there was a span of 18 bases. The CDR3: CASRPSTGGGTEAFF. The CDR3 coding sequence is TGTGCCAGCAGACCTTCGACAGGCGGTGGCACTGAAGCTTTCTTT.

The chain joins TRBV5-6 to TRBJ2-7, with TRBD1 matching over 7 bases. This CDR3 is 12 amino acids long. Unmatched junction bases numbered 2, after V lost 1 base and J lost 7 bases. The germline gives CDR1 SGHDT, CDR2 YYEEEE. The CDR3 reads CASSLSGGEQYF. The CDR3 DNA is TGTGCCAGCAGCTTGTCAGGGGGTGAGCAGTACTTC.

J is TRBJ2-7 and V is TRBV5-4; TRBD2 matches at 7 bases. The CDR3 has 15 residues. Per the germline V gene, CDR1 is SGHNT and CDR2 is YYREEE (reference sequence). Trimming cost V 0 bases and J 3 bases; bases outside gene matches: 6. Here the CDR3 reads CASSLGLAADYEQYF. The CDR3 DNA is TGTGCCAGCAGCTTGGGGCTAGCGGCTGACTACGAGCAGTACTTC.

V gene TRBV5-1 combines with J gene TRBJ1-4; 10 positions match TRBD1. The CDR3 extends over 15 amino acids. J gave up 4 bases and V 7 bases, and 7 bases lay outside the gene matches. Germline values: CDR1 SGHRS, CDR2 YFSETQ. CDR3 sequence: CASRDRGEGNEKLFF. The CDR3 DNA is TGCGCCAGCCGGGACAGGGGCGAAGGTAATGAAAAACTGTTTTTT.

The rearrangement joins TRBV6-5 to TRBJ1-1; D is ambiguous. Trimming left V 5 bases short and J 5 bases short, with 9 bases between. This CDR3 is 12 amino acids long. CDR1 MNHEY and CDR2 SVGAGI come from the germline V gene. The CDR3 loop is CASSESFTEAFF. CDR3 DNA: TGTGCCAGCAGTGAAAGCTTTACTGAAGCTTTCTTT.

The chain combines TRBV11-2 with TRBJ1-5; no reliable D call. V lost 3 bases, J lost 0 bases, and 12 bases lay in between. The CDR3 has 16 amino acids. Germline V CDR1 and CDR2: SGHAT, FQNNGV. The CDR3 sequence is CASSLSSGSSNQPQHF. CDR3 DNA sequence: TGTGCCAGCAGCTTGAGTTCAGGCAGTAGCAATCAGCCCCAGCATTTT.

In DNA form, the CDR3 reads TGTGCCAGCAGCAAGGAGGGAAGTGACAATGAGCAGTTCTTC. Translated: CASSKEGSDNEQFF. The chain combines TRBV5-4 with TRBJ2-1; D might be TRBD2 (6 bases). This CDR3 is 14 amino acids long. Looked up from germline, CDR1 is SGHNT and CDR2 is YYREEE (reference sequence). V lost 4 bases and J 5 bases, leaving 13 bases between the germline ends.

This clone was counted only a few times. The rearrangement joins TRBV6-1 to TRBJ2-1, with D tentatively TRBD2 (6 bases). Germline CDR1 and CDR2: MNHNS and SASEGT. With 7 bases removed from V and 6 bases from J, the gap between germline ends came to 16 bases. This CDR3 contains 14 residues. CDR3 in DNA: TGTGCCAGCACCATGACTAGTTCAGGCAATGAGCAGTTCTTC. This gives the protein CASTMTSSGNEQFF.

The V gene is TRBV7-6, the J gene TRBJ2-1; no clear D gene. Germline CDR1 and CDR2: SGHVS and FNYEAQ. The germline V and J ends were trimmed by 2 bases and 5 bases, with 13 bases remaining between them. The CDR3 extends over 15 amino acids. The CDR3 is CASSLRERANNEQFF. The CDR3 bases are TGTGCCAGCAGCTTAAGAGAACGAGCTAACAATGAGCAGTTCTTC.

The chain is built from TRBV6-1 and TRBJ2-3; 8 bases match TRBD1. The CDR3 is made up of 15 amino acids. J lost 3 bases, V lost 3 bases, and 5 bases had no gene match. Germline-derived CDR1 and CDR2 are MNHNS and SASEGT. The CDR3 sequence: CASSEGRGRTDTQYF. The CDR3, as DNA: TGTGCCAGCAGTGAGGGCAGGGGGCGGACAGATACGCAGTATTTT.

This chain uses TRBV7-6 with TRBJ2-7, with D uncertain. V was clipped by 2 bases and J by 0 bases, with 8 bases between them. Germline loops: CDR1 SGHVS, CDR2 FNYEAQ. The CDR3 has 14 residues. This chain's CDR3 is CASSLSGNSYEQYF. Written as DNA, the CDR3 is TGTGCCAGCAGCTTATCCGGAAACTCCTACGAGCAGTACTTC.

The chain employs TRBV7-3 and TRBJ2-1, with D uncertain. The CDR3 is 13 residues long. CDR1 is SGHTA, CDR2 FQGTGA, per germline. V was clipped by 7 bases and J by 8 bases, with 15 bases between them. The CDR3 DNA follows: TGTGCCAGCACCCAGACCCCGCCAGATGAGCAGTTCTTC. It codes for CASTQTPPDEQFF.

This chain links TRBV6-5 with TRBJ1-5, with D possibly being TRBD1 (5 bases). CDR3 length: 15 amino acids. The germline V gene encodes CDR1 MNHEY and CDR2 SVGAGI. Trimming pared 6 bases from V and 0 bases from J, leaving 12 bases between. The CDR3 DNA reads as TGTGCCAGCAGGCGGACACCTAATAGCAATCAGCCCCAGCATTTT. Encoded protein: CASRRTPNSNQPQHF.

The chain carries TRBV28 and TRBJ2-7; a weak D match, TRBD1 (6 bases). The CDR3 runs 15 residues. Germline V gene lookup returns CDR1 MDHEN and CDR2 SYDVKM. The ends were cut back, 2 bases at V and 4 bases at J, with 15 bases in the middle. The CDR3 region is CASSLPQGMKYEQYF. The CDR3 bases are TGTGCCAGCAGTTTACCACAGGGAATGAAATACGAGCAGTACTTC. The complete variable domain, with remaining parts taken from reference TRBV28 and TRBJ2-7, reads DVKVTQSSRYLVKRTGEKVFLECVQDMDHENMFWYRQDPGLGLRLIYFSYDVKMKEKGDIPEGYSVSREKKERFSLILESASTNQTSMYLCASSLPQGMKYEQYFGPGTRLTVT.

J is TRBJ1-1 and V is TRBV28; no firm D call. This CDR3 contains 13 residues. The germline V and J ends were trimmed by 3 bases and 1 base, with 6 bases remaining between them. The germline V gene encodes CDR1 MDHEN and CDR2 SYDVKM. CDR3 bases: TGTGCCAGCAGTTTTGAGGGGAACACTGAAGCTTTCTTT. Translating gives CASSFEGNTEAFF.

CDR3 in DNA: TGTGCCAGCAGCTTAGGGCAGCCTGAAGCTTTCTTT. Translated, it gives CASSLGQPEAFF. The genes are TRBV7-2 and TRBJ1-1; D not certain. The CDR3 extends over 12 amino acids. The germline V gene has CDR1 SGHTA and CDR2 FQGNSA. Trimming removed 1 base at V and 6 bases at J, with 6 bases between.

Only one count was recorded for this clone. The rearrangement links TRBV5-1 to TRBJ2-3, with a tentative D call TRBD2 (6 bases). The CDR3 length is 16 residues. The V end was cut by 0 bases, the J end by 4 bases, with 15 bases between. Germline lookup yields CDR1 SGHRS and CDR2 YFSETQ. The CDR3 sequence is CASSLAGVPGPDTQYF. CDR3 DNA sequence: TGCGCCAGCAGCTTGGCGGGGGTCCCAGGGCCAGATACGCAGTATTTT.